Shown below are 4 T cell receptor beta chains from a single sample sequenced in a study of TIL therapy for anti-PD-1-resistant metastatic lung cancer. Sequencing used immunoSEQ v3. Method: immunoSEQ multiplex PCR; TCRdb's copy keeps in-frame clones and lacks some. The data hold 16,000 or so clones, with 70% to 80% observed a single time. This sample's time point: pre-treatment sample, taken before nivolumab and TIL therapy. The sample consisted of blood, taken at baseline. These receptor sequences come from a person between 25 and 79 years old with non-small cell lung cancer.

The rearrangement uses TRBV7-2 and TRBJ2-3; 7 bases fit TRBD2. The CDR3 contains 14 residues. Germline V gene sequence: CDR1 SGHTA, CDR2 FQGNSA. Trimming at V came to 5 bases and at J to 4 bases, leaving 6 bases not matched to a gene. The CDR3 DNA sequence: TGTGCCAGCAGCCCTGGACTAGAAGCAGATACGCAGTATTTT. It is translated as CASSPGLEADTQYF.

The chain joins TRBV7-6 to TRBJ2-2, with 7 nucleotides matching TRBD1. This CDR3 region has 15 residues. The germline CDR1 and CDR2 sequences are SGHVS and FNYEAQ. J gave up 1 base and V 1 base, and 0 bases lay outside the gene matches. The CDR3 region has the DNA TGTGCCAGCAGCTTAGGACAGGGGAACACCGGGGAGCTGTTTTTT. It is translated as CASSLGQGNTGELFF.

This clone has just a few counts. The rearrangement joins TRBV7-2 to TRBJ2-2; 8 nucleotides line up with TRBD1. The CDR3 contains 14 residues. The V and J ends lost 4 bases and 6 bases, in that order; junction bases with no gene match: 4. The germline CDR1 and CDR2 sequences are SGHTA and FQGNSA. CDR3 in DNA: TGTGCCAGCAGCTACGACAGGGGTTCCGGGGAGCTGTTTTTT. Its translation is CASSYDRGSGELFF.

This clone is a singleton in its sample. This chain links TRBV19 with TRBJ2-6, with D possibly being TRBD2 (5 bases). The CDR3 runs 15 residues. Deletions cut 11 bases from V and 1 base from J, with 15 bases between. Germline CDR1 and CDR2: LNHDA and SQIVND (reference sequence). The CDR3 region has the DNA TGTGCCTCCTTACTCCGGGAATCTGGGGCCAACGTCCTGACTTTC. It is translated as CASLLRESGANVLTF.